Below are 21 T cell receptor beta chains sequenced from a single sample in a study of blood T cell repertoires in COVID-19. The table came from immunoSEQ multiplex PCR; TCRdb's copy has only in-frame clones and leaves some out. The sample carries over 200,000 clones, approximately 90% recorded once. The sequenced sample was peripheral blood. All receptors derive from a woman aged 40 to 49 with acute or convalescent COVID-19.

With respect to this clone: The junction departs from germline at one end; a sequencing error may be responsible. CDR3 loop: CASSLRQGGEELFF. In DNA, the CDR3 is TGTGCCAGCAGCTTACGACAGGGTGGTGAAGAACTGTTTTTT. V is TRBV7-9 and J is TRBJ1-4; 7 bases are shared with TRBD1. The V gene's germline CDR1 is SEHNR and CDR2 FQNEAQ (reference sequence). This CDR3 comprises 14 residues.

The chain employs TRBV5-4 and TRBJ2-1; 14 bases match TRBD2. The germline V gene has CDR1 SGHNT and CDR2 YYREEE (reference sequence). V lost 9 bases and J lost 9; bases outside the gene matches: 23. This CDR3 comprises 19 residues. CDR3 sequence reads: CATTWQLGRLAGGPGEQFF. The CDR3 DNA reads TGTGCCACGACCTGGCAGCTGGGTAGACTAGCGGGGGGGCCTGGTGAGCAGTTCTTC.

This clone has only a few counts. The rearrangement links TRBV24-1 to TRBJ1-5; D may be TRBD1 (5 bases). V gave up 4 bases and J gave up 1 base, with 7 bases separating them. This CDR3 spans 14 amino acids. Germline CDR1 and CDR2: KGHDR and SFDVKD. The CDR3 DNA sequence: TGTGCCACCAGTGAGGGGCAGAGCAATCAGCCCCAGCATTTT. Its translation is CATSEGQSNQPQHF.

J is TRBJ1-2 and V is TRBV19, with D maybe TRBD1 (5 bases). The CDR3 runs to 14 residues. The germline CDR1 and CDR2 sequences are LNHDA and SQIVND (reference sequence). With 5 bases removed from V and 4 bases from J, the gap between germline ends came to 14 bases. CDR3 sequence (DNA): TGTGCCAGTAGTTCCGCCGTACAGGTCTATGGCTACACCTTC. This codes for CASSSAVQVYGYTF. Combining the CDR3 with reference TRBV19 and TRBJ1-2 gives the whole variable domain DGGITQSPKYLFRKEGQNVTLSCEQNLNHDAMYWYRQDPGQGLRLIYYSQIVNDFQKGDIAEGYSVSREKKESFPLTVTSAQKNPTAFYLCASSSAVQVYGYTFGSGTRLTVV.

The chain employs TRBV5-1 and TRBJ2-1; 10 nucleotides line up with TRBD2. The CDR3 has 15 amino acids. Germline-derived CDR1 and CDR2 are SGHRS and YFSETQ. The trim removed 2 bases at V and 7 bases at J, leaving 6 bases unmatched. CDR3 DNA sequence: TGCGCCAGCAGCTTCGCTAGCGGGGGCCGGAATGAGCAGTTCTTC. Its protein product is CASSFASGGRNEQFF.

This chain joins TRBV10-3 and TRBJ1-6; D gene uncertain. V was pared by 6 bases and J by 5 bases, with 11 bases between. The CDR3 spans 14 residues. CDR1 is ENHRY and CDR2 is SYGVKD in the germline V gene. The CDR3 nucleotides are TGTGCCATCAGAGTTGGCAGCGATAATTCACCCCTCCACTTT. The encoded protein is CAIRVGSDNSPLHF.

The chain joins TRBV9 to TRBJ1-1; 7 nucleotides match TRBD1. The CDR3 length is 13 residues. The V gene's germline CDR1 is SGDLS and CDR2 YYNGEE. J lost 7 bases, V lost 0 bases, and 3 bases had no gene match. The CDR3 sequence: CASSVEGAGEAFF. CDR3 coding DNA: TGTGCCAGCAGCGTAGAGGGGGCTGGTGAAGCTTTCTTT.

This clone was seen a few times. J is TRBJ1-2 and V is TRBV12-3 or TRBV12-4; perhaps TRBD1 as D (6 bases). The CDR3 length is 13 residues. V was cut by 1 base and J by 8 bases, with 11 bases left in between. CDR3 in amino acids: CASSLGRGVGYTF. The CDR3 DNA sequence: TGTGCCAGCAGTTTAGGCAGGGGAGTAGGCTACACCTTC.

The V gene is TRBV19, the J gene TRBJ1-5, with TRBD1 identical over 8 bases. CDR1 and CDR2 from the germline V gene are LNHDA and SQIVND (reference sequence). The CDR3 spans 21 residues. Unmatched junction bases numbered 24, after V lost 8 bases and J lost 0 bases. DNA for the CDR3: TGTGCCAGTCAGTATCGGGCCACCCTGCGGACAGGGATCTATAGCAATCAGCCCCAGCATTTT. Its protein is CASQYRATLRTGIYSNQPQHF.

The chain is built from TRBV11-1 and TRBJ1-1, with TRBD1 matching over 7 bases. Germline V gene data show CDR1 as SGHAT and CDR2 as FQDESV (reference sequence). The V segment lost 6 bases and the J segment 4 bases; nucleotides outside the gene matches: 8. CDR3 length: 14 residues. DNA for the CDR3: TGTGCCAGCAGGGCTAACGCAGGGGGCACTGAAGCTTTCTTT. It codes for CASRANAGGTEAFF.

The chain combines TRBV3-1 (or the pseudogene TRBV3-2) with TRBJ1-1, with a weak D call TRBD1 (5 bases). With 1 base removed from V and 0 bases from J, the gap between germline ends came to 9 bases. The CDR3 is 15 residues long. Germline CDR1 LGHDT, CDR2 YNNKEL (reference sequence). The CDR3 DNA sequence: TGTGCCAGCAGCCAAGGTGGGGCTTTGAACACTGAAGCTTTCTTT. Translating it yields CASSQGGALNTEAFF.

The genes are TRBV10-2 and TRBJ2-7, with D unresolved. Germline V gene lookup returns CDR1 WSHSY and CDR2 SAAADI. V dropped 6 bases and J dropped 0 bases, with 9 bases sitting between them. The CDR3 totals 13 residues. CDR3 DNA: TGCGCCAGCAGGCCCTTGAGCTCCTACGAGCAGTACGTC. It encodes CASRPLSSYEQYV.

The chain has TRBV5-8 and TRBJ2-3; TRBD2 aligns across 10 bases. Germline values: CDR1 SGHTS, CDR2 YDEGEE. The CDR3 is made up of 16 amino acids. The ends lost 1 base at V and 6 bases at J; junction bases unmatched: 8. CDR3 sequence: CASSLRSGGARDTQYF. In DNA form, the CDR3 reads TGTGCCAGCAGCTTGCGAAGCGGGGGGGCCCGGGATACGCAGTATTTT.

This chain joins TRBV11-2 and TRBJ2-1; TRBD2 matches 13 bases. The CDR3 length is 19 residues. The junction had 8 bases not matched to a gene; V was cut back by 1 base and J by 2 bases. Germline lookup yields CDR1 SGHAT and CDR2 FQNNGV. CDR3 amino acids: CASSLGLGLAGAAYNEQFF. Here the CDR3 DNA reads TGTGCCAGCAGCTTAGGTCTAGGACTAGCGGGGGCCGCCTACAATGAGCAGTTCTTC.

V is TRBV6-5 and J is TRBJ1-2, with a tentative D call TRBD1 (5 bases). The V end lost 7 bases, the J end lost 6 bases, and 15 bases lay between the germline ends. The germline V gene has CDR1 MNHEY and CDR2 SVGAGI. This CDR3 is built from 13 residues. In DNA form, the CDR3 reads TGTGCCAGCACCCGGGGAGGGGAGCATGGCTACACCTTC. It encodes CASTRGGEHGYTF.

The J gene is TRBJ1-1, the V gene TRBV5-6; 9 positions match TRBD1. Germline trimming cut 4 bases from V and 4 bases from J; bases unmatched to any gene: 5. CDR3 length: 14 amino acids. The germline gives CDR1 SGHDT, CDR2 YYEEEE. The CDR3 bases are TGTGCCAGCAGCCGACAGGGGGTAACCACTGAAGCTTTCTTT. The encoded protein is CASSRQGVTTEAFF.

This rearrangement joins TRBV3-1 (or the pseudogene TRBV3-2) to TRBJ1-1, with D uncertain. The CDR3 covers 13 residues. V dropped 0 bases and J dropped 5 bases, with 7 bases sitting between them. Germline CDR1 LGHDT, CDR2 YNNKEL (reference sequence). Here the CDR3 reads CASSQDGKTEAFF. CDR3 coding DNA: TGTGCCAGCAGCCAAGACGGTAAGACTGAAGCTTTCTTT.

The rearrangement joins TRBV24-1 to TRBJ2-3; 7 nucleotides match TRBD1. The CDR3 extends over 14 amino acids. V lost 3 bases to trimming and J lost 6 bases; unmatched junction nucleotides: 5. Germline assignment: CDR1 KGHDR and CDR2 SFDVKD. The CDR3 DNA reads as TGTGCCACCAGTGATCCCCGACAGGGCGATACGCAGTATTTT. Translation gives CATSDPRQGDTQYF.

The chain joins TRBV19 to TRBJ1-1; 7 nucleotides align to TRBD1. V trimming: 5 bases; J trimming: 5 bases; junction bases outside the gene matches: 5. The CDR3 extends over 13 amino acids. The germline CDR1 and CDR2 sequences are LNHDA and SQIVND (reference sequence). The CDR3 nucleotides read TGTGCCAGTAGTCGGAAACAGGGGACTGAAGCTTTCTTT. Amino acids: CASSRKQGTEAFF.

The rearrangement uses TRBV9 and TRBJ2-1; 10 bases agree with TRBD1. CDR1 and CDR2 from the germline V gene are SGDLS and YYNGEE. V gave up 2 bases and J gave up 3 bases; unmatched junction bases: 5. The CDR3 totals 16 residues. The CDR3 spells CASSVGQGRDYNEQFF. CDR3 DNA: TGTGCCAGCAGCGTGGGACAGGGGAGGGACTACAATGAGCAGTTCTTC.

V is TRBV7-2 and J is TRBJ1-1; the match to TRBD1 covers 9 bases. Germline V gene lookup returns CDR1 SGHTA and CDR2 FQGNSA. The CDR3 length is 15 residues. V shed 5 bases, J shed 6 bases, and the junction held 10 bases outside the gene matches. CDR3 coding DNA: TGTGCCAGCAGCACACAGGGGGCGCGGGGCGCTGAAGCTTTCTTT. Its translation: CASSTQGARGAEAFF. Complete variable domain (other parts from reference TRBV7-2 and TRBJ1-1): GAGVSQSPSNKVTEKGKDVELRCDPISGHTALYWYRQSLGQGLEFLIYFQGNSAPDKSGLPSDRFSAERTGGSVSTLTIQRTQQEDSAVYLCASSTQGARGAEAFFGQGTRLTVV.